This entry features one T cell receptor beta chain sequence. Its antigen is currently unknown. This sample is part of a study of blood T cells in healthy people across ages. Study-level findings and limits: Donor CMV status was unknown, possibly confounding expanded clonotype changes.

Each individual donor underwent a draw of ten milliliters of peripheral blood. Then a second PCR, running roughly 6 to 11 cycles, was carried out with a sample-barcoded 5' primer and a J-beta primer mix. TCRdb reanalysed the 5' RACE reads using MiXCR and keeps one entry per CDR3 protein. The data show about 730,000 distinct CDR3 sequences, about 42% seen once. The V end lost 4 bases, the J end lost 0 bases, and 13 bases lay between the germline ends. The germline V gene has CDR1 SGDLS and CDR2 YYNGEE. The CDR3 spans 16 residues. The chain combines TRBV9 with TRBJ2-2, with D tentatively TRBD1 (6 bases). The receptor comes from a woman aged 60 to 75 in good health. The sample comprised blood. The chain's CDR3 is CASSRRQETNTGELFF. The CDR3 DNA sequence: TGTGCCAGCAGCCGACGACAGGAGACGAACACCGGGGAGCTGTTTTTT.